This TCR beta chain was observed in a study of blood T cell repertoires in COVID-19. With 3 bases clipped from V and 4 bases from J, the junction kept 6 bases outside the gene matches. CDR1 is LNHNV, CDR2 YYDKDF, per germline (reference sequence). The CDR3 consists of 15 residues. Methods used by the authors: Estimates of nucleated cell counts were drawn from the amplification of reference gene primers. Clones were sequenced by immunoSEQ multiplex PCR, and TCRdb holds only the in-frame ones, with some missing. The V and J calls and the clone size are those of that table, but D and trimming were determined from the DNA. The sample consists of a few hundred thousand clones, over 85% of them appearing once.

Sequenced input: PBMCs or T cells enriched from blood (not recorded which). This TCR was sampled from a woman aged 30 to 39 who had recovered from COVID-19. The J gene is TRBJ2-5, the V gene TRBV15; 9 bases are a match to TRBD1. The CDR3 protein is CATSSEDRGLETQYF. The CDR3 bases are TGTGCCACCAGCAGCGAGGACAGGGGCTTAGAGACCCAGTACTTC. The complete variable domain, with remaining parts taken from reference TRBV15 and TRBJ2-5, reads DAMVIQNPRYQVTQFGKPVTLSCSQTLNHNVMYWYQQKSSQAPKLLFHYYDKDFNNEADTPDNFQSRRPNTSFCFLDIRSPGLGDTAMYLCATSSEDRGLETQYFGPGTRLLVL.